This T cell receptor beta chain was captured by sequencing in a study of cytomegalovirus exposure and HLA in healthy donors. As for the study in general: Around 80 million unique TCRs from HLA-typed donors were held in an early data release. Study conclusions and caveats: HLA allele associations emerged for some 16,000 TCR beta sequences in a later analysis, at 0.05 false discovery rate. Later work showed greater clonal expansion in HLA-associated TCR beta chains than in equally common others. The likely origin of a cluster of highly shared sequence variants was a sequencing artifact.

The germline V gene has CDR1 ENHRY and CDR2 SYGVKD. V dropped 0 bases and J dropped 2; count of bases not matched to a gene: 2. This CDR3 comprises 16 residues. This clone has just a few counts. The antigen remains undetermined. Primers: 60 Vbeta forward and 13 Jbeta reverse. Sequencing was performed with immunoSEQ multiplex PCR; in TCRdb, only in-frame clones are kept and a portion is missing. Among 160,000 or so clones listed, around 80% were seen once. This receptor was taken from a woman aged 18-35 years in good health and CMV-seronegative. What was sequenced was PBMCs. This chain links TRBV10-3 with TRBJ1-5; 9 bases match TRBD1. This chain's CDR3 is CAISESGTGRNQPQHF. CDR3 nucleotides: TGTGCCATCAGTGAGTCTGGGACAGGGCGCAATCAGCCCCAGCATTTT.